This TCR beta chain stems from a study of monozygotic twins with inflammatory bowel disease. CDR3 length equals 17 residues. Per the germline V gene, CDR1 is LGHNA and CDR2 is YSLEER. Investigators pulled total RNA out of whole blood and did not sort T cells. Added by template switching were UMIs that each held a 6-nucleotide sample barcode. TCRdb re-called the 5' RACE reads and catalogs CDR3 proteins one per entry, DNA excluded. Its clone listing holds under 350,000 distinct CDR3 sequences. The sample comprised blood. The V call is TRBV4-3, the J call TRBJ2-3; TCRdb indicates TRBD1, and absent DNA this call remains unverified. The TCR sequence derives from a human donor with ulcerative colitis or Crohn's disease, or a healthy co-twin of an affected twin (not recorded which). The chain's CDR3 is CASSQGRSGGTTDTQYF.